This T cell receptor beta chain was captured by sequencing in a study of regulatory T cells in long-lasting Graves disease. As for the study in general: Antithyroid drug intake by newly diagnosed Graves' patients had lasted under 3 months. Findings of the study overall: There were preferences for TRBV28, TRBJ1-2 and TRBJ2-5 in persistent disease.

Time point reported: newly diagnosed GD, antithyroid drugs for less than 3 months. There was RNA extracted from PBMCs, and the TCR library was made from it. The sample holds many counts of this clonotype. Its specificity is unknown. Researchers made TCR beta libraries by using iRepertoire HTBI primers and running Arm-PCR on CDR3 regions. MiXCR was run by TCRdb on the multiplex PCR reads, yielding one entry per CDR3 protein. The top ten hold approximately 12% of the sample, which has some 600,000 distinct CDR3 sequences, 15% to 20% seen once. CDR1 is MGHRA, CDR2 YSYEKL, per germline. Deletions cut 1 base from V and 11 bases from J, with 17 bases between. The CDR3 is made up of 14 amino acids. These data also featured in a second study, about T cells in Graves' hyperthyroidism and ophthalmopathy. That source adds: Diagnosis of hyperthyroidism was new in patients aged 18 to 65, and its duration was under 2 months. Primed by the HTBI set, a first-round RT-PCR was run on the TCR CDR3.

This TCR came from a man aged 18 to 29 with Graves disease. Sample: peripheral blood mononuclear cells (PBMCs), taken at new diagnosis, from a patient treated with antithyroid drugs. The chain employs TRBV4-1 and TRBJ1-1; D perhaps matches TRBD1 (6 bases). Here the CDR3 DNA reads TGCGCCAGCAGCCAAGGGGACATCCAAGGCGAGGCTTTCTTT. Its protein is CASSQGDIQGEAFF.